The 4 T cell receptor beta chains reported below all come from one sample, sequenced in a study of T-cell reconstitution after alpha-beta-depleted transplantation in children. A library of TCRbeta sequences, prepared with unique molecular identifiers, was generated. MiXCR, run by TCRdb on the PCR reads, gives a single entry per CDR3 protein. Of about 470,000 distinct CDR3 sequences listed, around two fifths are singletons. Sample: PBMCs, taken before TCRalphabeta/CD19-depleted stem cell transplant. These receptors originate from a girl aged 2 to 9 with aplastic anemia, due to receive a stem cell transplant.

The table lists this clonotype with many counts. The chain carries TRBV20-1 and TRBJ2-3; 7 bases align to TRBD2. The CDR3 runs to 16 residues. J gave up 2 bases and V 0 bases, and 8 bases lay outside the gene matches. Germline CDR1 and CDR2: DFQATT and SNEGSKA (reference sequence). The CDR3 spells CSARDSRLAATDTQYF. As DNA, the CDR3 is TGCAGTGCTAGAGATAGCCGCCTAGCGGCCACAGATACGCAGTATTTT.

This clonotype has a count of ten or more. J is TRBJ2-3 and V is TRBV20-1; weak D call: TRBD2 (6 bases). This CDR3 has 16 amino acids. CDR1 is DFQATT, CDR2 SNEGSKA, per germline (reference sequence). The V end lost 0 bases, the J end lost 0 bases, and 13 bases lay between the germline ends. This CDR3 is CSARDLSTRSTDTQYF. The CDR3 region has the DNA TGCAGTGCTAGAGATTTGTCGACTAGGAGCACAGATACGCAGTATTTT.

The gene calls are TRBV20-1 and TRBJ2-3; 12 bases line up with TRBD2. V trimming: 4 bases; J trimming: 1 base; junction bases outside the gene matches: 9. The CDR3 contains 17 residues. Germline V gene lookup returns CDR1 DFQATT and CDR2 SNEGSKA (reference sequence). CDR3 nucleotide sequence: TGCAGTGCTACTGGGACTAGCGGGCCCTTCCGCACAGATACGCAGTATTTT. This sequence encodes CSATGTSGPFRTDTQYF.

The chain employs TRBV20-1 and TRBJ2-1; D possibly corresponds to TRBD2 (6 bases). Trimming stripped 3 bases from V and 4 bases from J, with 16 bases between. The CDR3 has 15 residues. CDR1 is DFQATT, CDR2 SNEGSKA, per germline (reference sequence). DNA for the CDR3: TGCAGTGCTAGCGAGTTGGCTAGCGCTTACAATGAGCAGTTCTTC. The encoded protein is CSASELASAYNEQFF.